The clone carrying this T cell receptor (beta chain) occurred a few times. The TCR alpha and TCR beta cDNA libraries, bearing sample barcodes and UMIs, were generated by 5'RACE using constant-segment primers. TCRdb re-analysed the 5' RACE reads in MiXCR, keeping a single row per CDR3 protein. The data show over 55,000 distinct CDR3 sequences, 8% to 9.5% seen once. This sample was included in a study of T-cell memory formation after mild COVID-19. The CDR3 has 15 amino acids. The ends lost 2 bases at V and 5 bases at J; junction bases unmatched: 9. From germline, CDR1 is SGHRS and CDR2 YFSETQ. Sequenced sample: PBMCs or a T cell subset sorted from them (not recorded which). This chain links TRBV5-1 with TRBJ2-5, with TRBD2 identical over 7 bases. The TCR comes from a man aged 18 to 29 who had mild COVID-19 (a few samples of this study predate the infection). Cell type and time point are not known. The DNA of the CDR3 is TGCGCCAGCAGCTTTGGCTCGACTAGCTATGAGACCCAGTACTTC. It encodes CASSFGSTSYETQYF.